This T cell receptor (beta chain) is drawn from a study of a mutant IDH1 vaccine in newly diagnosed glioma. Study findings and constraints: Immune responses induced by vaccination arose in 90% to 95% of the patients.

The germline gives CDR1 SGHRS, CDR2 YFSETQ. V shed 1 base, J shed 6 bases, and the junction held 9 bases outside the gene matches. The CDR3 sequence is 15 residues long. Worth noting for this clone: The antigen is unknown.

The time point here: week 11, during vaccination. Each dose of the vaccine consisted of 300 ug of mutant IDH1 20-mer peptide, with topical imiquimod. Data came from immunoSEQ multiplex PCR; TCRdb stores just in-frame clones and leaves some out. The sample records around 100,000 clones, 85% to 90% being singletons. This TCR was sampled from a woman in her forties or fifties with glioma. The chain has TRBV5-1 and TRBJ2-7; 8 bases match TRBD2. Material: PBMCs, obtained from a glioma patient whose treatment included an IDH1 peptide vaccine. CDR3 amino acids: CASSLSPAGDGEQYF. Written as DNA, the CDR3 is TGCGCCAGCAGCTTGTCCCCAGCGGGAGACGGCGAGCAGTACTTC.